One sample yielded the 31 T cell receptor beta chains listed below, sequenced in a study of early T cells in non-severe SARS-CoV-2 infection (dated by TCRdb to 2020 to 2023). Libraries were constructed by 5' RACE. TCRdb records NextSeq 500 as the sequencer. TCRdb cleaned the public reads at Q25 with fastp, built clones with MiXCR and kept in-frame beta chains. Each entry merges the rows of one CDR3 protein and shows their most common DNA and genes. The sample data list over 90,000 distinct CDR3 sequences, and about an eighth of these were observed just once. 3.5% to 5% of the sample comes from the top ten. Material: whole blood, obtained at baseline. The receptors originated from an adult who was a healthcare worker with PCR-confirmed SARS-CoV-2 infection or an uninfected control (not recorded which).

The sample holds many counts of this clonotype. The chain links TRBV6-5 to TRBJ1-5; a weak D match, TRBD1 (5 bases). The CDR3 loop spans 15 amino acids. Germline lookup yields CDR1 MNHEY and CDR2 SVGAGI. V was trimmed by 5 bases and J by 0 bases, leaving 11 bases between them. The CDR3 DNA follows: TGTGCCAGCAGTCCCCAGGGAATTAGCAATCAGCCCCAGCATTTT. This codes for CASSPQGISNQPQHF.

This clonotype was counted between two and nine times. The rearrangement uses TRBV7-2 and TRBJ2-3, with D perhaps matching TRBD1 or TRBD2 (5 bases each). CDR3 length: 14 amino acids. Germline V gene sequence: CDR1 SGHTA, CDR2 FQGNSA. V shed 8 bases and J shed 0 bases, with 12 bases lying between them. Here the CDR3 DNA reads TGTGCCAGCGGGACCGGCTTTAGCACAGATACGCAGTATTTT. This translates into CASGTGFSTDTQYF. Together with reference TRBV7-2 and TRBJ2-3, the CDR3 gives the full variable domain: GAGVSQSPSNKVTEKGKDVELRCDPISGHTALYWYRQSLGQGLEFLIYFQGNSAPDKSGLPSDRFSAERTGGSVSTLTIQRTQQEDSAVYLCASGTGFSTDTQYFGPGTRLTVL.

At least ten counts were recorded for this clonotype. The CDR3 DNA is TGTGCCAGCCGCCCTTTTCGACAGGTAGATACGCAGTATTTT. It translates to CASRPFRQVDTQYF. This chain links TRBV7-2 with TRBJ2-3; the D gene is possibly TRBD1 (6 bases). The V gene's germline CDR1 is SGHTA and CDR2 FQGNSA. The CDR3 loop spans 14 amino acids. V shed 8 bases and J shed 5 bases, with 17 bases lying between them.

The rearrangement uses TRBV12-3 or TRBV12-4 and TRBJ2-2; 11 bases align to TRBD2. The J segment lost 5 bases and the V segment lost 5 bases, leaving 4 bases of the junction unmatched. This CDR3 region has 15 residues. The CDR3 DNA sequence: TGTGCCAGCAGTCGACTAGCGGGGCGAACCGGGGAGCTGTTTTTT. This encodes CASSRLAGRTGELFF.

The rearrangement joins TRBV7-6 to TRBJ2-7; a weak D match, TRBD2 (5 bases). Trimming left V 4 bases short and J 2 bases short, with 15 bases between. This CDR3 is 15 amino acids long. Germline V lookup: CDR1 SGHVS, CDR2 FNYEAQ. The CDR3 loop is CASSSVASSPYEQYF. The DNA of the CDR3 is TGTGCCAGCAGCTCGGTAGCTAGCTCCCCCTACGAGCAGTACTTC.

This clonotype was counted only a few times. The CDR3 spells CASRTRGVPNEKLFF. Here the CDR3 DNA reads TGTGCCAGCAGGACCAGGGGAGTACCTAATGAAAAACTGTTTTTT. The chain is built from TRBV5-5 and TRBJ1-4; D perhaps matches TRBD1 (6 bases). Germline CDR1 reads SGHKS; CDR2 reads YYEKEE (reference sequence). V was clipped by 5 bases and J by 3 bases, with 14 bases between them. The CDR3 is 15 amino acids.

The CDR3 sequence is CASSLNEWLTHGYTF. CDR3 DNA sequence: TGTGCCAGCAGTTTAAATGAGTGGCTTACTCATGGCTACACCTTC. The genes are TRBV28 and TRBJ1-2; D not resolved. CDR3 length: 15 amino acids. The V gene's germline CDR1 is MDHEN and CDR2 SYDVKM. V lost 2 bases and J lost 6, with 16 bases in between.

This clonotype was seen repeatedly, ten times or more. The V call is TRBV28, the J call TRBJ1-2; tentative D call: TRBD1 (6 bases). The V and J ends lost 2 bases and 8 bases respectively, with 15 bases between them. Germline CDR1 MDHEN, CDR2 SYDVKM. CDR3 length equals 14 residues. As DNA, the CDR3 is TGTGCCAGCAGTTTAGTGGACAGTCTTTCGGGCTACACCTTC. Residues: CASSLVDSLSGYTF.

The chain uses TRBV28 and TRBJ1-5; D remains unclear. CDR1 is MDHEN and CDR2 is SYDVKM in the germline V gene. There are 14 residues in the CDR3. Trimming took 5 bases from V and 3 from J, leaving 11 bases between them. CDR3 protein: CASSPPADNQPQHF. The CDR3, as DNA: TGTGCCAGCAGTCCCCCCGCGGACAATCAGCCCCAGCATTTT.

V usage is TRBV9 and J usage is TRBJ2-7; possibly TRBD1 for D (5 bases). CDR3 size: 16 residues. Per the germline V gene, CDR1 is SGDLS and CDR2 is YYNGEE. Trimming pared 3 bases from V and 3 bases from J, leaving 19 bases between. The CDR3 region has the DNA TGTGCCAGCAGCGCCTCTGGGGCAGCAACTCTCTACGAGCAGTACTTC. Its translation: CASSASGAATLYEQYF.

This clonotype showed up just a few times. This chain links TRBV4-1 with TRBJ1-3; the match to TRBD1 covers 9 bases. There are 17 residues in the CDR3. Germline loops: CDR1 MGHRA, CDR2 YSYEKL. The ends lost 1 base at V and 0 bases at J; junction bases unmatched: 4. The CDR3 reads CASSQGGTGSSGNTIYF. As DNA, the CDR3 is TGCGCCAGCAGCCAAGGCGGGACAGGGAGCTCTGGAAACACCATATATTTT.

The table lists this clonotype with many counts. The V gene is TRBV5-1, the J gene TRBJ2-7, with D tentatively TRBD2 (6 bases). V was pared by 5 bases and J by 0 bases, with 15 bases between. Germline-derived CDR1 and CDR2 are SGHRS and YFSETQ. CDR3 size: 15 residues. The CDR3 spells CASSPDGRSSYEQYF. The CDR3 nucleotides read TGCGCCAGCAGTCCCGACGGGAGAAGCTCCTACGAGCAGTACTTC.

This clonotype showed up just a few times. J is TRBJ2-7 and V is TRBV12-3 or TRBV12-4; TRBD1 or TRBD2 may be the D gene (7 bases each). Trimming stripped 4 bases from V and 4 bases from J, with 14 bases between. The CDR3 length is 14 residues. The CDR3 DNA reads TGTGCCAGCAGTTGGGGGGGACAGCGGTACGAGCAGTACTTC. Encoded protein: CASSWGGQRYEQYF.

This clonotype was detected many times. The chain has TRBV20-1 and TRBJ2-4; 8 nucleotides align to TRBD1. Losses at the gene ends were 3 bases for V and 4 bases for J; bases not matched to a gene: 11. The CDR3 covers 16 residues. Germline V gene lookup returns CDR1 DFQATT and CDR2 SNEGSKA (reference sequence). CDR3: CSASVRGRGEKNIQYF. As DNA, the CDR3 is TGCAGTGCTAGTGTCAGGGGGCGCGGGGAAAAAAACATTCAGTACTTC.

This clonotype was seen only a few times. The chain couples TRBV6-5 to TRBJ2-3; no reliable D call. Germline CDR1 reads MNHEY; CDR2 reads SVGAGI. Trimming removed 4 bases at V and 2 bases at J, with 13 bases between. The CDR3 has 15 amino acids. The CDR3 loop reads CASSFGARPTDTQYF. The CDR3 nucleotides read TGTGCCAGCAGTTTCGGTGCTAGACCCACAGATACGCAGTATTTT.

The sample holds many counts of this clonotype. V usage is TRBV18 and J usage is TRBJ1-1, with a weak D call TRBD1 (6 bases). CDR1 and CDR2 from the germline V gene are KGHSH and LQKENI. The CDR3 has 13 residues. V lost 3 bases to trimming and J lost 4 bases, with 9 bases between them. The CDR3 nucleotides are TGTGCCAGCTCACCCTCCAGGGGCACTGAAGCTTTCTTT. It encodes CASSPSRGTEAFF.

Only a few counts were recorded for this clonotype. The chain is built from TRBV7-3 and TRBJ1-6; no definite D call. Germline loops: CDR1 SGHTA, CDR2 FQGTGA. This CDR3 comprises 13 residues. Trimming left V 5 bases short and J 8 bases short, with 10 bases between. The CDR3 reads CASSAHGDSPLHF. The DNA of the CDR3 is TGTGCCAGCAGCGCCCACGGGGATTCACCCCTCCACTTT.

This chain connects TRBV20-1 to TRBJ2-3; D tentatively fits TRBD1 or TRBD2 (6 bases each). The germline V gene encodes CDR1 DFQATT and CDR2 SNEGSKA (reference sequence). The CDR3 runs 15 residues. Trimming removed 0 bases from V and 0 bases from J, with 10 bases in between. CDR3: CSARDLGGSTDTQYF. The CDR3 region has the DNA TGCAGTGCTAGAGATCTCGGGGGCAGCACAGATACGCAGTATTTT.

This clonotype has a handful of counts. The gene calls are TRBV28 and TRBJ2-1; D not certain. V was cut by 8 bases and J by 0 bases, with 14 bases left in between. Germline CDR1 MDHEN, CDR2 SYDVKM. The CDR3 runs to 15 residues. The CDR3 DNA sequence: TGTGCCAGCCTTACTCAGGTTAGCTCCTACAATGAGCAGTTCTTC. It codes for CASLTQVSSYNEQFF.

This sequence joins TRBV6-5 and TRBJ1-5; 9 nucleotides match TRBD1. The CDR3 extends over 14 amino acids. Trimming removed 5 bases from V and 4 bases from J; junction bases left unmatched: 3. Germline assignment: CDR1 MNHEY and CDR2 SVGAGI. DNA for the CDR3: TGTGCCAGCAGTACCGGGACAGGGAATCAGCCCCAGCATTTT. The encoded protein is CASSTGTGNQPQHF.

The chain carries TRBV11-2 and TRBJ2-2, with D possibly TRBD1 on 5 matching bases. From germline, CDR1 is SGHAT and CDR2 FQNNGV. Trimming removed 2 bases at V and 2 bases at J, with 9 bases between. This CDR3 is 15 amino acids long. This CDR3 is CASSLQGSNTGELFF. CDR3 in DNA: TGTGCCAGCAGCTTACAGGGTAGTAACACCGGGGAGCTGTTTTTT.

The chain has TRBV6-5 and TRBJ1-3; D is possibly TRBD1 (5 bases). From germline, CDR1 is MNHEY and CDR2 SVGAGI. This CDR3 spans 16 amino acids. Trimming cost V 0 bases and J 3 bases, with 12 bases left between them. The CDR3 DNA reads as TGTGCCAGCAGTTACTCGAGGAGGGGCGTTGGAAACACCATATATTTT. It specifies CASSYSRRGVGNTIYF.

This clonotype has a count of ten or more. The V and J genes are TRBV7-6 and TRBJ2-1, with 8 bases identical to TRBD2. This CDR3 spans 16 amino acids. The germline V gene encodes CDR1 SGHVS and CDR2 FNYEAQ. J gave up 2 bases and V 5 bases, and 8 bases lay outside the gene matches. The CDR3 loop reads CASSHLGGAPYNEQFF. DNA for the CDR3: TGTGCCAGCAGCCACCTCGGGGGGGCCCCCTACAATGAGCAGTTCTTC.

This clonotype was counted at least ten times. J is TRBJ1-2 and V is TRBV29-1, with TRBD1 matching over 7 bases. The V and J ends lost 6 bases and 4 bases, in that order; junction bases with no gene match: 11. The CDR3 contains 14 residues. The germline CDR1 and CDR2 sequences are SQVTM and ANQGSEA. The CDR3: CSVLTPDRSYGYTF. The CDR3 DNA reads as TGCAGCGTACTCACCCCGGACAGGAGCTATGGCTACACCTTC.

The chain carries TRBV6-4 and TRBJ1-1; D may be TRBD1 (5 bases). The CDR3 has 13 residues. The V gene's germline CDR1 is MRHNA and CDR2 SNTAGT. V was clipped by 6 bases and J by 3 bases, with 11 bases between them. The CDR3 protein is CASSLAGDTEAFF. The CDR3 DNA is TGTGCCAGCAGCCTCGCGGGGGACACTGAAGCTTTCTTT.

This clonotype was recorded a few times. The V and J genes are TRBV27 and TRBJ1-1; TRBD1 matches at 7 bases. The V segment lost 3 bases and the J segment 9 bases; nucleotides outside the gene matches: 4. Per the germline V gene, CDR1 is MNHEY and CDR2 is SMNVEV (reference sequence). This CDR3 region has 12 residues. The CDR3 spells CASSFDRDKAFF. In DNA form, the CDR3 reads TGTGCCAGCAGTTTCGACAGGGACAAAGCTTTCTTT.

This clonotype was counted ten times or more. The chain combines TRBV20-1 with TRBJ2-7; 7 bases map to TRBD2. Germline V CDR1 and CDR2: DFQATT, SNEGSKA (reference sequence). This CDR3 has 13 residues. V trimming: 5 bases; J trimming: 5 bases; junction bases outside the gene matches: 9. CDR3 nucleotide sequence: TGCAGTGCTCCCTGGGGAGGGATGGACGAGCAGTACTTC. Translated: CSAPWGGMDEQYF.

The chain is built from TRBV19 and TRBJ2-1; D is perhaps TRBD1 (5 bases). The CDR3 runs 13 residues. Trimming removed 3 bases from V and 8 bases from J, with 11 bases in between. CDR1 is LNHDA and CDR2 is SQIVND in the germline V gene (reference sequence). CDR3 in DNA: TGTGCCAGTAGTATCGTAGGGGTTCATGAGCAGTTCTTC. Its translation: CASSIVGVHEQFF.

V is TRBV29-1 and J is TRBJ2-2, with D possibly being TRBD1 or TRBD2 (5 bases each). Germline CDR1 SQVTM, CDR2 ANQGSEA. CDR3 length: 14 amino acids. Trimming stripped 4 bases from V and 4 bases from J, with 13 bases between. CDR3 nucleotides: TGCAGCGTTGGGGGACCACACTCCACCGGGGAGCTGTTTTTT. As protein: CSVGGPHSTGELFF.

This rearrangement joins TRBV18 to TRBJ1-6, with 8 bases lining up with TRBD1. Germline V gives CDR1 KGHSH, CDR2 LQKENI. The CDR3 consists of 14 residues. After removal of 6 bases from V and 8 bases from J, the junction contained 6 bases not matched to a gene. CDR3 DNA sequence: TGTGCCAGCTCGCTACAGGGGGAGGATTCACCCCTCCACTTT. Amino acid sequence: CASSLQGEDSPLHF. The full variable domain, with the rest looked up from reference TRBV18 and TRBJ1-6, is NAGVMQNPRHLVRRRGQEARLRCSPMKGHSHVYWYRQLPEEGLKFMVYLQKENIIDESGMPKERFSAEFPKEGPSILRIQQVVRGDSAAYFCASSLQGEDSPLHFGNGTRLTVT.

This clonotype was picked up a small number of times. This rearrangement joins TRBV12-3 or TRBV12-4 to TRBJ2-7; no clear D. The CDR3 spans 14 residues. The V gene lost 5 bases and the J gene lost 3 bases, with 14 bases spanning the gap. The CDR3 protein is CASSRAGWGYEQYF. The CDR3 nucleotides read TGTGCCAGCAGTCGTGCCGGTTGGGGCTACGAGCAGTACTTC.